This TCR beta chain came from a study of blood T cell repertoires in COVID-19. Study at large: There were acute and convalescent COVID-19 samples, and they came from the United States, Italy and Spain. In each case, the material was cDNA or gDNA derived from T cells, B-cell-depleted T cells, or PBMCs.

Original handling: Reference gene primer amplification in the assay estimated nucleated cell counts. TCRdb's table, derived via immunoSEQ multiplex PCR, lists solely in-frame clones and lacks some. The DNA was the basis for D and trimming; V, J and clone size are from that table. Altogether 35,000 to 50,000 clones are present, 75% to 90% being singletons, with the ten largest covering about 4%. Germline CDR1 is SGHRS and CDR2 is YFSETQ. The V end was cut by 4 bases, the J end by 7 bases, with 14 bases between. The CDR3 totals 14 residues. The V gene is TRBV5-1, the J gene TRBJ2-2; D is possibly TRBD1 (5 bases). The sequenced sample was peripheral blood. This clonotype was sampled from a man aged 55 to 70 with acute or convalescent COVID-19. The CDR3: CASSGTGFVGELFF. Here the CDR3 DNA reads TGCGCCAGCAGCGGAACAGGATTCGTCGGGGAGCTGTTTTTT.